This TCR beta chain was recovered during a study of cytomegalovirus exposure and HLA in healthy donors. This CDR3 has 14 residues. In germline, CDR1 is SGHRS, CDR2 YFSETQ. V lost 4 bases to trimming and J lost 3 bases, with 10 bases between them. 13 Jbeta primers and 60 Vbeta primers were used for the PCR. Assay used: immunoSEQ multiplex PCR; TCRdb lists only in-frame clones, some missing. The sample yields more than 85,000 clones, 60% to 80% seen once. Sequenced input: PBMCs. This sequence was found in a female donor in good health and CMV-seronegative. This chain links TRBV5-1 with TRBJ1-4; D possibly corresponds to TRBD1 (6 bases). The CDR3 nucleotides are TGCGCCAGCAGCACGACAGGAGCTAATGAAAAACTGTTTTTT. Its translation: CASSTTGANEKLFF.